The TCR beta chain described here comes from a study of regulatory T cells in long-lasting Graves disease. The sample's time point: newly diagnosed GD, antithyroid drugs for less than 3 months. Isolated PBMC RNA provided the starting material for the TCR library. Study-level findings and limits: Persistent patients had more shared public clonotypes (around 2,800) than new patients (966).

Both iRepertoire HTBI primers and Arm-PCR of CDR3 regions were used to build the TCR beta libraries. MiXCR was run by TCRdb on the multiplex PCR reads, yielding one entry per CDR3 protein. The data show under 250,000 distinct CDR3 sequences, with 20% to 25% seen just once and about 14% held by the top ten. This clonotype was recorded at least ten times. The antigen is not known. This receptor was taken from a female donor with Graves disease. Here the sequenced sample was peripheral blood mononuclear cells (PBMCs), taken at new diagnosis, from a patient treated with antithyroid drugs.

The CDR3 DNA sequence: TGCAGTGCTAAGGGGGAGGAGTGGAGCGATGAGCAGTTCTTC. It specifies CSAKGEEWSDEQFF. V usage is TRBV20-1 and J usage is TRBJ2-1; possibly TRBD1 or TRBD2 for D (6 bases each). The CDR3 runs to 14 residues. The germline V gene has CDR1 DFQATT and CDR2 SNEGSKA (reference sequence). Deletions cut 4 bases from V and 8 bases from J, with 18 bases between.